This TCR beta chain comes out of a study of Graves' ophthalmopathy and Graves' hyperthyroidism. Study observations and caveats: Also, most clonotypes expanded in the thyroid above 0.001 frequency appeared in blood. Distinction of ophthalmopathy from stable hyperthyroidism by a 13-signature model reached approximately 90% sensitivity and more than 65% specificity.

This clonotype was recorded many times. Its antigen remains unidentified. Researchers took RNA transcripts and amplified TCR beta CDR3 regions from them. Investigators did first-round RT-PCR with HTBI primers, then second-round multiplex PCR. TCRdb used MiXCR to reprocess the multiplex PCR reads, holding one entry per CDR3 protein. Of a few hundred thousand distinct CDR3 sequences in the sample, 15% to 20% are singletons; the top ten hold 2% to 3%. Among the hyperthyroidism patients, all were newly diagnosed, aged 18 to 65, with under 2 months' duration. Fresh peripheral blood, around 9.3 ml, was the PBMC source. V was pared by 5 bases and J by 3 bases, with 4 bases of the junction left unmatched. The CDR3 is made up of 15 amino acids. CDR1 is LGHNA and CDR2 is YNFKEQ in the germline V gene.

The receptor's source is an adult woman with stable Graves' hyperthyroidism. The chain links TRBV4-2 to TRBJ2-7; 13 nucleotides match TRBD2. Source material: peripheral blood. The CDR3 loop reads CASSNRTSGSYEQYF. The CDR3 bases are TGTGCCAGCAGCAACCGGACTAGCGGGAGCTACGAGCAGTACTTC.